Below are 21 T cell receptor beta chains sequenced from a single sample in a study of blood T cell repertoires in COVID-19. Generated by immunoSEQ multiplex PCR, the TCRdb table keeps only in-frame clones and is missing some. The sample yields approximately 210,000 clones, roughly 87% seen once. Sequenced material: peripheral blood. Receptor source: a man aged 40-49 years with active or convalescent COVID-19.

The DNA for the CDR3 is TGTGCCAGCAGTTTTCGGGACAGACATAACTATGGCTACACCTTC. It is translated as CASSFRDRHNYGYTF. The rearrangement uses TRBV28 and TRBJ1-2; 7 nucleotides agree with TRBD1. This CDR3 comprises 15 residues. J gave up 1 base and V 3 bases, and 5 bases lay outside the gene matches. Per germline, CDR1 MDHEN and CDR2 SYDVKM.

The rearrangement joins TRBV3-1 (or the pseudogene TRBV3-2) to TRBJ1-2, with D hard to call. The V gene lost 0 bases and the J gene lost 9 bases, with 17 bases spanning the gap. CDR1 is LGHDT and CDR2 is YNNKEL in the germline V gene (reference sequence). The CDR3 extends over 15 amino acids. The CDR3 loop reads CASSQDRRLLGRYTF. CDR3 DNA sequence: TGTGCCAGCAGCCAAGATCGGAGACTCCTCGGCCGCTACACCTTC.

The chain combines TRBV29-1 with TRBJ2-1; 10 bases are a match to TRBD2. Germline V gives CDR1 SQVTM, CDR2 ANQGSEA. This CDR3 has 18 amino acids. Unmatched junction bases numbered 16, after V lost 0 bases and J lost 8 bases. The CDR3 here is CSVEDPRGSGGASDEQFF. DNA for the CDR3: TGCAGCGTTGAAGATCCCCGGGGAAGCGGGGGGGCCTCCGATGAGCAGTTCTTC.

In nucleotides, the CDR3 is TGTGCCAGCAGCGGACCCGAGGTGGGGCGCAATCAGCCCCAGCATTTT. Protein product: CASSGPEVGRNQPQHF. The genes are TRBV7-8 and TRBJ1-5; weak D call: TRBD1 (5 bases). Germline V lookup: CDR1 SGHVS, CDR2 FQNEAQ. V shed 5 bases and J shed 2 bases, with 16 bases lying between them. This CDR3 has 16 amino acids.

CDR3 bases: TGTGCCAGCTCCCCCACTACCGACGTCCGGGGCACTGAAGCTTTCTTT. Translated, it gives CASSPTTDVRGTEAFF. This rearrangement joins TRBV18 to TRBJ1-1; the D is unclear. The CDR3 length is 16 residues. Deletions cut 6 bases from V and 4 bases from J, with 21 bases between. Germline V gene sequence: CDR1 KGHSH, CDR2 LQKENI.

This clone occurred a few times. CDR3 loop: CASSWGLQATEQYF. Here the CDR3 DNA reads TGTGCCAGCAGCTGGGGCCTCCAAGCAACCGAGCAGTACTTC. The chain uses TRBV5-8 and TRBJ2-7, with D possibly TRBD1 on 5 matching bases. The CDR3 consists of 14 residues. From germline, CDR1 is SGHTS and CDR2 YDEGEE. Trimming left V 3 bases short and J 6 bases short, with 16 bases between. Using reference TRBV5-8 and TRBJ2-7 for the parts outside the CDR3, the full variable domain is EAGVTQSPTHLIKTRGQQATLRCSPISGHTSVYWYQQALGLGLQFLLWYDEGEERNRGNFPPRFSGRQFPNYSSELNVNALELEDSALYLCASSWGLQATEQYFGPGTRLTVT.

J is TRBJ1-2 and V is TRBV5-1, with D perhaps matching TRBD1 (6 bases). CDR3 length: 15 amino acids. Germline V gene data show CDR1 as SGHRS and CDR2 as YFSETQ. Trimming stripped 3 bases from V and 6 bases from J, with 18 bases between. CDR3 sequence reads: CASSSEAGALDGYTF. CDR3 sequence (DNA): TGCGCCAGCAGCTCGGAAGCAGGGGCGCTGGATGGCTACACCTTC.

As for this clone: At one end, the junction sequence differs from germline, possibly due to a read error. The DNA of the CDR3 is TGTGCCAGCAGACTTAGACAATCCTTCAATGAGCAGTTCTTC. Amino acid sequence: CASRLRQSFNEQFF. The V and J genes are TRBV28 and TRBJ2-1; no clear D. CDR3 length equals 14 residues. Germline V gene lookup returns CDR1 MDHEN and CDR2 SYDVKM.

In its sample, this clone was seen once. The rearrangement joins TRBV2 to TRBJ1-2, with a weak D call TRBD1 (6 bases). The germline V gene has CDR1 SNHLY and CDR2 FYNNEI. V lost 6 bases and J lost 4, with 18 bases in between. The CDR3 contains 15 residues. CDR3 sequence: CASRDFGQFSYGYTF. CDR3 nucleotides: TGTGCCAGCAGAGACTTCGGACAGTTCAGCTATGGCTACACCTTC.

This clone came up a few times. The chain has TRBV4-2 and TRBJ1-1; tentative D call: TRBD1 (6 bases). Per the germline V gene, CDR1 is LGHNA and CDR2 is YNFKEQ. Trimming left V 4 bases short and J 1 base short, with 16 bases between. The CDR3 totals 16 residues. DNA of the CDR3: TGTGCCAGCAGCCCCGAAAGCCACAGGGAGAACACTGAAGCTTTCTTT. It encodes CASSPESHRENTEAFF.

The rearrangement links TRBV7-8 to TRBJ2-5; 11 nucleotides match TRBD1. CDR1 is SGHVS, CDR2 FQNEAQ, per germline. V shed 6 bases, J shed 5 bases, and the junction held 11 bases outside the gene matches. The CDR3 has 16 residues. The DNA for the CDR3 is TGTGCCAGCAGGGAGATTCGGACAGGGGGCAGGGAGACCCAGTACTTC. Translating gives CASREIRTGGRETQYF.

This chain connects TRBV27 to TRBJ2-1, with 11 bases matching TRBD2. Trimming took 5 bases from V and 1 from J; bases not matched to a gene: 4. The CDR3 has 16 amino acids. Germline V gene sequence: CDR1 MNHEY, CDR2 SMNVEV (reference sequence). This CDR3 is CASSPTSGRSYNEQFF. The CDR3 DNA follows: TGTGCCAGCAGTCCTACTAGCGGGAGATCCTACAATGAGCAGTTCTTC.

J is TRBJ2-1 and V is TRBV30, with TRBD2 identical over 8 bases. Germline V gene lookup returns CDR1 GTSNPN and CDR2 SVGIG (reference sequence). Trimming removed 4 bases from V and 9 bases from J; junction bases left unmatched: 11. CDR3 size: 14 residues. CDR3 nucleotide sequence: TGTGCCTGGAATGCGGGAGGCCCCAGGGGTGAGCAGTTCTTC. Its protein product is CAWNAGGPRGEQFF.

The genes are TRBV30 and TRBJ2-3, with 10 positions matching TRBD1. After removal of 1 base from V and 6 bases from J, the junction contained 10 bases not matched to a gene. The germline V gene has CDR1 GTSNPN and CDR2 SVGIG (reference sequence). The CDR3 extends over 16 amino acids. The CDR3 region has the DNA TGTGCCTGGAGTGGACTGACAGGGGGCGGAAGGGATACGCAGTATTTT. It yields the protein CAWSGLTGGGRDTQYF.

In regard to this clone: Distinct nucleotide sequences in the sample also encode this CDR3. The chain uses TRBV29-1 and TRBJ1-1; D gene ambiguous. Trimming took off 1 base at V and 6 bases at J, with 9 bases between the two ends. The germline V gene has CDR1 SQVTM and CDR2 ANQGSEA. The CDR3 is made up of 12 amino acids. The CDR3 DNA follows: TGCAGCGTTGAAGGAGGAGGGCCTGAAGCTTTCTTT. It encodes CSVEGGGPEAFF.

The genes are TRBV3-1 (or the pseudogene TRBV3-2) and TRBJ1-2, with TRBD1 identical over 7 bases. The V segment lost 4 bases and the J segment 0 bases; nucleotides outside the gene matches: 11. The germline V gene encodes CDR1 LGHDT and CDR2 YNNKEL (reference sequence). This CDR3 comprises 17 residues. The chain's CDR3 is CASSPRGRIPTNYGYTF. CDR3 nucleotide sequence: TGTGCCAGCAGCCCAAGGGGGCGGATACCTACTAACTATGGCTACACCTTC.

This clone appeared a few times. The genes are TRBV7-3 and TRBJ2-1; D might be TRBD2 (6 bases). Germline V lookup: CDR1 SGHTA, CDR2 FQGTGA. The CDR3 has 15 amino acids. Trimming pared 2 bases from V and 6 bases from J, leaving 14 bases between. The CDR3 DNA sequence: TGTGCCAGCAGCTTATGGGGTAGCGGTGCCAATGAGCAGTTCTTC. It encodes CASSLWGSGANEQFF.

This clone was observed a handful of times. The rearrangement joins TRBV18 to TRBJ2-5, with D possibly TRBD2 on 5 matching bases. The V gene's germline CDR1 is KGHSH and CDR2 LQKENI. The CDR3 is 13 amino acids. V was cut by 3 bases and J by 2 bases, with 7 bases left in between. The CDR3 DNA is TGTGCCAGCTCACCCACTAGGCAAGAGACCCAGTACTTC. This encodes CASSPTRQETQYF.

CDR3 protein: CASSPRAFFRPRAPRGISYEQYF. CDR3 sequence (DNA): TGTGCCAGCTCACCACGAGCTTTTTTCAGGCCGCGTGCGCCCAGGGGGATCTCCTACGAGCAGTACTTC. This chain links TRBV18 with TRBJ2-7; 7 nucleotides align to TRBD1. The CDR3 has 23 residues. Trimming removed 1 base from V and 0 bases from J; junction bases left unmatched: 27. The germline V gene encodes CDR1 KGHSH and CDR2 LQKENI.

The rearrangement joins TRBV19 to TRBJ1-2; D gene uncertain. This CDR3 is 13 amino acids long. The germline CDR1 and CDR2 sequences are LNHDA and SQIVND (reference sequence). Trimming shortened V by 8 bases and J by 0 bases, and 10 bases separated the two germline ends. This chain's CDR3 is CASVQASNYGYTF. The CDR3 bases are TGTGCCAGTGTCCAGGCTTCTAACTATGGCTACACCTTC.

The sample holds one count of this clone. This CDR3 is also generated by other DNA sequences in the sample. This sequence joins TRBV18 and TRBJ1-6; maybe TRBD1 (5 bases). V lost 3 bases and J 11 bases, leaving 8 bases between the germline ends. CDR3 size: 12 residues. CDR1 and CDR2 from the germline V gene are KGHSH and LQKENI. CDR3 nucleotide sequence: TGTGCCAGCTCACCCGACAGTCCACCCCTCCACTTT. Translating gives CASSPDSPPLHF.